The 24 T cell receptor beta chains presented below share a single source sample, sequenced in a study of human T cells and chemical hapten exposure (dated by TCRdb to the early 2020s). Library preparation was by RACE. Instrument used: NextSeq 500. TCRdb took the public reads, trimmed them with fastp at Q25, ran MiXCR for clone calling and kept in-frame beta chains. Rows with a matching CDR3 protein are joined into one entry that keeps the most common DNA and genes. The sample profile shows 25,000 to 35,000 distinct CDR3 sequences; more than 5% of them were found once. 4.5% to 6.5% of the sample is in the top ten clones. The sample's time point label, in plain terms: patch test 3, about 24 weeks after DPC sensitization. The treatment or condition tag for this specimen amounts to: therapeutic diphenylcyclopropenone sensitization with weekly scalp DPC. The sample consisted of whole blood, taken in connection with sensitization to the hapten diphenylcyclopropenone (DPC). The receptor set was obtained from a man aged 25-40 years with alopecia areata. Some clones in this sample may be carry-over from other donors' samples.

At least ten counts were recorded for this clonotype. This CDR3 reads CASSLGRGISSYEQYF. CDR3 DNA: TGTGCCAGCAGCTTGGGGCGGGGGATAAGCTCCTACGAGCAGTACTTC. The chain links TRBV5-6 to TRBJ2-7, with 7 nucleotides matching TRBD2. This CDR3 contains 16 residues. V trimming: 0 bases; J trimming: 0 bases; junction bases outside the gene matches: 6. Germline lookup yields CDR1 SGHDT and CDR2 YYEEEE.

This clonotype was detected many times. J is TRBJ2-1 and V is TRBV4-2; no firm D call. The ends were cut back, 5 bases at V and 8 bases at J, with 7 bases in the middle. The CDR3 spans 11 residues. Germline values: CDR1 LGHNA, CDR2 YNFKEQ. This CDR3 is CASSTEDEQFF. As DNA, the CDR3 is TGTGCCAGCAGCACAGAGGATGAGCAGTTCTTC.

This clonotype ranks as medium-sized. The chain carries TRBV6-2 or TRBV6-3 and TRBJ2-7; D uncertain. CDR3 length: 17 amino acids. The ends were cut back, 2 bases at V and 3 bases at J, with 20 bases in the middle. Germline V CDR1 and CDR2: MNHEY, SVGEGT. The DNA of the CDR3 is TGTGCCAGCAGTTACCGACTCGACTCAGAAGGCTACTACGAGCAGTACTTC. It is translated as CASSYRLDSEGYYEQYF.

In this sample, this clonotype turned up many times. The chain recombines TRBV12-3 or TRBV12-4 with TRBJ2-1; 7 nucleotides line up with TRBD1. V shed 8 bases, J shed 2 bases, and the junction held 3 bases outside the gene matches. This CDR3 spans 13 amino acids. CDR3 sequence (DNA): TGTGCCAGCGGGACAGAGACCTACAATGAGCAGTTCTTC. Residues: CASGTETYNEQFF.

CDR3 bases: TGCAGCGTTTCCAGACAGGGGTTGGACACCGGGGAGCTGTTTTTT. Amino acid sequence: CSVSRQGLDTGELFF. The chain links TRBV29-1 to TRBJ2-2, with 8 bases lining up with TRBD1. V lost 5 bases to trimming and J lost 3 bases; unmatched junction nucleotides: 8. This CDR3 has 15 residues. Germline V lookup: CDR1 SQVTM, CDR2 ANQGSEA.

This clonotype was counted at least ten times. The DNA is left out, because the CDR3 cannot be placed on it with certainty; the CDR3 is given as TCRdb lists it. The J gene is TRBJ1-4, the V gene TRBV5-6; the table's D call, TRBD1, has no DNA check behind it. The CDR3 has 21 residues if both end residues are counted. Per the germline V gene, CDR1 is SGHDT and CDR2 is YYEEEE. The CDR3 reads CASSLGGVPNEKRSLMKNCFF.

The genes are TRBV5-1 and TRBJ1-1, with D hard to call. Trimming took off 0 bases at V and 1 base at J, with 7 bases between the two ends. Germline values: CDR1 SGHRS, CDR2 YFSETQ. CDR3 length equals 14 residues. For the CDR3, the DNA is TGCGCCAGCAGCTTGGGGCCGTCGAACACTGAAGCTTTCTTT. This encodes CASSLGPSNTEAFF.

This clonotype was found many times. The chain couples TRBV4-3 to TRBJ2-3; 12 bases fit TRBD2. The CDR3 spans 16 residues. Losses at the gene ends were 4 bases for V and 4 bases for J; bases not matched to a gene: 6. Germline values: CDR1 LGHNA, CDR2 YSLEER. CDR3 nucleotides: TGCGCCAGCAGCCCCCCACTAGCGGGGGGTTCAGATACGCAGTATTTT. Translating gives CASSPPLAGGSDTQYF.

This clonotype was recorded at least ten times. This sequence joins TRBV12-3 or TRBV12-4 and TRBJ1-1, with 11 bases identical to TRBD1. V lost 5 bases, J lost 6 bases, and 8 bases stayed unmatched. The CDR3 length is 15 residues. For the CDR3, the DNA is TGTGCCAGCAGTCCTGGACAGGGGGCGATATCTGAAGCTTTCTTT. Translated, it gives CASSPGQGAISEAFF.

This clonotype was observed at least ten times. The J gene is TRBJ2-3, the V gene TRBV10-2; 10 bases match TRBD2. The CDR3 has 19 amino acids. With 3 bases clipped from V and 6 bases from J, the junction kept 18 bases outside the gene matches. Germline V gene sequence: CDR1 WSHSY, CDR2 SAAADI. The CDR3 DNA sequence: TGCGCCAGCAGTGAATTCGAGAGCGGGGGGGCCGGCGGCTCGGATACGCAGTATTTT. Translation gives CASSEFESGGAGGSDTQYF.

This clonotype was observed at least ten times. The chain uses TRBV12-3 or TRBV12-4 and TRBJ2-3; D is tentatively TRBD1 or TRBD2 (5 bases each). The V end lost 2 bases, the J end lost 2 bases, and 20 bases lay between the germline ends. CDR3 length: 18 amino acids. CDR3 bases: TGTGCCAGCAGTTTATTCCCTCGGGACGGAAAGTACACAGATACGCAGTATTTT. Encoded protein: CASSLFPRDGKYTDTQYF.

Many counts were recorded for this clonotype. V and J are TRBV19 and TRBJ2-5, with D perhaps matching TRBD2 (7 bases). Trimming pared 4 bases from V and 5 bases from J, leaving 14 bases between. The CDR3 is 14 amino acids. In germline, CDR1 is LNHDA, CDR2 SQIVND (reference sequence). CDR3 amino acids: CASSTQGGRETQYF. As DNA, the CDR3 is TGTGCCAGTAGTACACAGGGAGGGAGGGAGACCCAGTACTTC.

This clonotype was seen many times. V and J are TRBV6-1 and TRBJ1-1, with TRBD1 identical over 8 bases. V gave up 4 bases and J gave up 5 bases; unmatched junction bases: 6. This CDR3 contains 14 residues. CDR1 is MNHNS, CDR2 SASEGT, per germline. CDR3 region: CASSALGQGTEAFF. In DNA, the CDR3 is TGTGCCAGCAGTGCCCTTGGACAGGGAACTGAAGCTTTCTTT.

Regarding this clonotype: A much larger clone lies a single base off, so this may be a read error. V usage is TRBV20-1 and J usage is TRBJ2-3; D remains ambiguous. The length of the CDR3 is 17 residues. V lost 1 base and J lost 1, with 18 bases in between. The germline V gene encodes CDR1 DFQATT and CDR2 SNEGSKA (reference sequence). The CDR3 DNA follows: TGCAGTGCTAGAGGTGTCATTTTATCATTTGGCACAGATACGCAGTATTTT. It encodes CSARGVILSFGTDTQYF.

Ten or more counts support this clonotype. The V gene is TRBV6-2 or TRBV6-3, the J gene TRBJ2-6, with D perhaps matching TRBD2 (6 bases). This CDR3 spans 17 amino acids. Germline lookup yields CDR1 MNHEY and CDR2 SVGEGT. Trimming cost V 5 bases and J 0 bases, with 14 bases left between them. The CDR3 here is CASSARGTRSGANVLTF. Here the CDR3 DNA reads TGTGCCAGCAGTGCCCGGGGGACCCGCTCTGGGGCCAACGTCCTGACTTTC.

This clonotype came up many times. The V and J genes are TRBV19 and TRBJ2-5; no firm D call. CDR3 size: 14 residues. Germline CDR1 is LNHDA and CDR2 is SQIVND (reference sequence). Trimming shortened V by 10 bases and J by 3 bases, and 18 bases separated the two germline ends. This chain's CDR3 is CATFYRQSEETQYF. In DNA, the CDR3 is TGTGCCACATTTTACCGGCAGAGCGAAGAGACCCAGTACTTC.

This clonotype has at least ten counts. V and J are TRBV14 and TRBJ2-3; no reliable D call. This CDR3 has 16 amino acids. Germline V gives CDR1 SGHDN, CDR2 FVKESK. V lost 0 bases and J 6 bases, leaving 16 bases between the germline ends. CDR3: CASSQDIGGPTDTQYF. In nucleotides, the CDR3 is TGTGCCAGCAGCCAAGATATTGGTGGCCCGACTGATACGCAGTATTTT.

This clonotype was seen repeatedly, ten times or more. The J gene is TRBJ2-2, the V gene TRBV30; 9 nucleotides agree with TRBD1. This CDR3 spans 13 amino acids. Germline values: CDR1 GTSNPN, CDR2 SVGIG (reference sequence). This chain's CDR3 is CAASGTGSGELFF. In nucleotides, the CDR3 is TGTGCTGCGTCCGGGACAGGGAGCGGGGAGCTGTTTTTT.

This clonotype was counted many times. The rearrangement links TRBV9 to TRBJ2-1, with D unclear. The length of the CDR3 is 16 residues. Trimming removed 0 bases from V and 8 bases from J, with 18 bases in between. Germline values: CDR1 SGDLS, CDR2 YYNGEE. The CDR3 DNA sequence: TGTGCCAGCAGCGTAGTTGGGGTCCCCCCTAAAGATGAGCAGTTCTTC. Protein sequence: CASSVVGVPPKDEQFF.

This clonotype occurred many times. V gene TRBV4-2 combines with J gene TRBJ1-2; unclear D gene. CDR3 length: 13 amino acids. V was shortened by 0 bases and J by 4 bases, with 6 bases between the two germline ends. Germline V gene lookup returns CDR1 LGHNA and CDR2 YNFKEQ. CDR3 sequence: CASSQERSYGYTF. DNA for the CDR3: TGTGCCAGCAGCCAAGAACGCAGCTATGGCTACACCTTC.

This clonotype was counted many times. This sequence joins TRBV19 and TRBJ2-2; D might be TRBD1 (7 bases). Germline values: CDR1 LNHDA, CDR2 SQIVND (reference sequence). The CDR3 runs to 16 residues. V lost 3 bases and J lost 4, with 15 bases in between. The CDR3: CASSIGRGAGTGELFF. CDR3 nucleotides: TGTGCCAGTAGTATCGGCAGGGGGGCGGGCACCGGGGAGCTGTTTTTT.

This clonotype was observed many times. V gene TRBV3-1 combines with J gene TRBJ2-7; no firm D call. The V end lost 3 bases, the J end lost 3 bases, and 6 bases lay between the germline ends. The germline V gene encodes CDR1 LGHDT and CDR2 YNNKEL (reference sequence). CDR3 size: 12 residues. The CDR3 is CASSHLSYEQYF. CDR3 bases: TGTGCCAGCAGCCACCTCAGCTACGAGCAGTACTTC.

There are a few counts of this clonotype. CDR3 in DNA: TGTGCCAGCAGTTTAAGGGGGGCAACTAGCGGCTACACCTTC. Its protein is CASSLRGATSGYTF. The J gene is TRBJ1-2, the V gene TRBV12-3 or TRBV12-4; perhaps TRBD1 as D (6 bases). V was shortened by 2 bases and J by 8 bases, with 15 bases between the two germline ends. This CDR3 is built from 14 residues.

This clonotype was seen at least ten times. The V and J genes are TRBV4-2 and TRBJ2-3; D remains ambiguous. Per germline, CDR1 LGHNA and CDR2 YNFKEQ. The V end was cut by 0 bases, the J end by 0 bases, with 4 bases between. The CDR3 totals 14 residues. For the CDR3, the DNA is TGTGCCAGCAGCCAAGATGACAGCACAGATACGCAGTATTTT. Encoded protein: CASSQDDSTDTQYF.